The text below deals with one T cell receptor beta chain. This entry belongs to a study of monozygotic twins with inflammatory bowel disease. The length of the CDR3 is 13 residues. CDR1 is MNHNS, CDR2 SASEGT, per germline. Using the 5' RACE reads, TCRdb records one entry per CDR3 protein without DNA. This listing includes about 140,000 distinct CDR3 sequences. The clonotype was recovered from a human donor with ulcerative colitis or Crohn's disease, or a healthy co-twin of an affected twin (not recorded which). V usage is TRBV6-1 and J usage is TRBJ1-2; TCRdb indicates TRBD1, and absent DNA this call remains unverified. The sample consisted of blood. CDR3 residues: CASSEKGYYGYTF.